One and the same sample provided the 9 T cell receptor beta chains below, sequenced in a study of shared clonotypes between healthy human individuals. Measured with immunoSEQ multiplex PCR; TCRdb has only the in-frame clones, and not every one. The data hold around 600,000 clones, with 95% to 98% observed a single time. Naive CD8 isolation took CD45RO-negative cells positively selected for CCR7 and excluded terminally differentiated effector memory CD45RA+ cells. The material sequenced was naive CD8+ T cells sorted from blood. The receptors here all came from a man aged 25-45 years in good health.

The J gene is TRBJ2-7, the V gene TRBV5-4; unclear D gene. Germline loops: CDR1 SGHNT, CDR2 YYREEE (reference sequence). There are 13 residues in the CDR3. V lost 4 bases to trimming and J lost 6 bases, with 14 bases between them. CDR3 nucleotides: TGTGCCAGCAGCCTGTGGGCAGAGAGCGAGCAGTACTTC. Its translation: CASSLWAESEQYF.

The chain carries TRBV7-9 and TRBJ2-6; 7 bases match TRBD2. Looked up from germline, CDR1 is SEHNR and CDR2 is FQNEAQ (reference sequence). V was clipped by 4 bases and J by 0 bases; unmatched bases: 12. The CDR3 totals 19 residues. CDR3 sequence: CASSWPRGDLGSGANVLTF. CDR3 coding DNA: TGTGCCAGCAGCTGGCCCCGGGGGGATTTGGGCTCTGGGGCCAACGTCCTGACTTTC.

The rearrangement joins TRBV9 to TRBJ2-2; 9 bases align to TRBD2. This CDR3 spans 16 amino acids. With 2 bases clipped from V and 2 bases from J, the junction kept 4 bases outside the gene matches. CDR1 is SGDLS and CDR2 is YYNGEE in the germline V gene. The CDR3 spells CASSVPTSGNTGELFF. The CDR3 region has the DNA TGTGCCAGCAGCGTCCCGACTAGCGGAAACACCGGGGAGCTGTTTTTT.

As regards this clone: Other DNA sequences within the sample encode an identical CDR3. The rearrangement uses TRBV6-5 and TRBJ2-7; D gene uncertain. CDR1 is MNHEY and CDR2 is SVGAGI in the germline V gene. The V end was cut by 6 bases, the J end by 5 bases, with 11 bases between. The CDR3 spans 12 residues. CDR3 bases: TGTGCCAGCAGCCCAGGTTTGAACGAGCAGTACTTC. Its protein product is CASSPGLNEQYF.

The rearrangement uses TRBV27 and TRBJ1-5; D gene unclear. Germline V gene lookup returns CDR1 MNHEY and CDR2 SMNVEV (reference sequence). The CDR3 is 13 residues long. Trimming stripped 1 base from V and 7 bases from J, with 8 bases between. This chain's CDR3 is CASSLFGGQPQHF. CDR3 bases: TGTGCCAGCAGTTTATTTGGAGGCCAGCCCCAGCATTTT.

The DNA for the CDR3 is TGTGCCAGCAGACACGGCTTTGGCGTCCTGGGGACGAACACCGGGGAGCTGTTTTTT. Its translation: CASRHGFGVLGTNTGELFF. The J gene is TRBJ2-2, the V gene TRBV7-6; D remains ambiguous. Germline loops: CDR1 SGHVS, CDR2 FNYEAQ. Trimming left V 6 bases short and J 0 bases short, with 23 bases between. The CDR3 spans 19 residues.

This clone was picked up one time. V gene TRBV11-2 combines with J gene TRBJ2-3, with 10 bases identical to TRBD2. The CDR3 is 18 residues long. Germline CDR1 and CDR2: SGHAT and FQNNGV. V lost 0 bases to trimming and J lost 2 bases; unmatched junction nucleotides: 8. The CDR3 here is CASSLDGLAEIFTDTQYF. In nucleotides, the CDR3 is TGTGCCAGCAGCTTAGATGGACTAGCGGAAATTTTCACAGATACGCAGTATTTT.

V gene TRBV4-1 combines with J gene TRBJ2-2; TRBD2 is a possible D gene (6 bases). V was shortened by 4 bases and J by 5 bases, with 11 bases between the two germline ends. The CDR3 loop spans 14 amino acids. Germline V lookup: CDR1 MGHRA, CDR2 YSYEKL. DNA for the CDR3: TGCGCCAGCAGCCTTACGGGGGTAACCGGGGAGCTGTTTTTT. Translation gives CASSLTGVTGELFF.

The rearrangement joins TRBV9 to TRBJ2-3; a possible D gene is TRBD2 (5 bases). Germline V gene lookup returns CDR1 SGDLS and CDR2 YYNGEE. Trimming stripped 3 bases from V and 7 bases from J, with 21 bases between. This CDR3 comprises 16 residues. CDR3 nucleotide sequence: TGTGCCAGCAGCGATGATGCGGCCTCCTCGGGGAATACGCAGTATTTT. Its protein product is CASSDDAASSGNTQYF.